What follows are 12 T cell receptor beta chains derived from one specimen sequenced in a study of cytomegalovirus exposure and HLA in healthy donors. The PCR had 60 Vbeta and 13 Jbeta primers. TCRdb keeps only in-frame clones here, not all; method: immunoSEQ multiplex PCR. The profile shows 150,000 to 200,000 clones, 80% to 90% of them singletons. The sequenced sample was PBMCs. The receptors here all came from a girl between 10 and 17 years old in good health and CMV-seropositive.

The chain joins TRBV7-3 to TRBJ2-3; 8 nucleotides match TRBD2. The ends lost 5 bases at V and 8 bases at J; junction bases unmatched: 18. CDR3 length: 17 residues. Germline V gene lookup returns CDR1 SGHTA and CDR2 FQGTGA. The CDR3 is CASSQWEVAGPASTQYF. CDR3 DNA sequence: TGTGCCAGCAGCCAATGGGAGGTAGCGGGGCCCGCTAGTACGCAGTATTTT.

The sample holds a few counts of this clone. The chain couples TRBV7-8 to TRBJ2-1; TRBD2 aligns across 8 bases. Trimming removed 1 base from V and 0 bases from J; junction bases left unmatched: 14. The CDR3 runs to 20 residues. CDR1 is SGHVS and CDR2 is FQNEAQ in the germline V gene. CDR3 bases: TGTGCCAGCAGCTTAGTAAGTGGGACTAGTATTCTCTCCTCCTACAATGAGCAGTTCTTC. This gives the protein CASSLVSGTSILSSYNEQFF.

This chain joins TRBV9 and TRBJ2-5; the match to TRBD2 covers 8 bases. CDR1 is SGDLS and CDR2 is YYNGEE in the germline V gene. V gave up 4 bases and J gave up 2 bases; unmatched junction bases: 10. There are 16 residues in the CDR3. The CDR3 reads CASSTGRGGPQETQYF. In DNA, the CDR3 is TGTGCCAGCAGCACCGGCCGCGGGGGGCCACAAGAGACCCAGTACTTC.

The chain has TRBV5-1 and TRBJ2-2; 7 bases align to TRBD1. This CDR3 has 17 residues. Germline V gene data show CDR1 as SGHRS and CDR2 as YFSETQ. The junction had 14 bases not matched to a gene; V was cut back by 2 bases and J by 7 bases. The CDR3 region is CASSLFVVTGKGGELFF. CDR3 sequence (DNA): TGCGCCAGCAGCTTATTCGTGGTGACAGGGAAGGGCGGGGAGCTGTTTTTT.

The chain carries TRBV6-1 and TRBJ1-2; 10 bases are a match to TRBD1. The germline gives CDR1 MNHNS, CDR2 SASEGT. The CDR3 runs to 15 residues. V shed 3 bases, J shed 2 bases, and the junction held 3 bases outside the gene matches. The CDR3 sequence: CASSDRTGGNYGYTF. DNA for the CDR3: TGTGCCAGCAGTGATAGGACAGGGGGAAACTATGGCTACACCTTC.

CDR3: CASSQVAGGHSTGELFF. CDR3 DNA sequence: TGCGCCAGCAGCCAAGTAGCGGGGGGGCATAGCACCGGGGAGCTGTTTTTT. V usage is TRBV4-1 and J usage is TRBJ2-2; 11 positions match TRBD2. Trimming at V came to 1 base and at J to 4 bases, leaving 5 bases not matched to a gene. This CDR3 has 17 residues. In germline, CDR1 is MGHRA, CDR2 YSYEKL.

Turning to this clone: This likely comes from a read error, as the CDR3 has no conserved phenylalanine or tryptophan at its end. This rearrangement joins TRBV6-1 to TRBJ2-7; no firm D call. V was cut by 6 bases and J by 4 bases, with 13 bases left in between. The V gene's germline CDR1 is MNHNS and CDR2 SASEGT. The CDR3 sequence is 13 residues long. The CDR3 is CASSAWAQYEQYL. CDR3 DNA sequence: TGTGCCAGCAGCGCCTGGGCCCAATACGAGCAGTACCTC.

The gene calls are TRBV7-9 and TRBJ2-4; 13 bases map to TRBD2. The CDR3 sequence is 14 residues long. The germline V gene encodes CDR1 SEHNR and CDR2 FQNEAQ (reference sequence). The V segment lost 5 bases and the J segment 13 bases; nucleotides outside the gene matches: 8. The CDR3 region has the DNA TGTGCCAGCAGCCCAGGGACTAGCGGGGACCTGCAGTACTTC. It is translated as CASSPGTSGDLQYF.

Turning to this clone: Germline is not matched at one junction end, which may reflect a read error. The CDR3 DNA sequence: TGTGCCAGTAACACAGGGAACGCTGAAGCTTTCTTT. This sequence encodes CASNTGNAEAFF. The V and J genes are TRBV19 and TRBJ1-1, with D possibly TRBD1 on 6 matching bases. The CDR3 totals 12 residues. Germline V gene data show CDR1 as LNHDA and CDR2 as SQIVND (reference sequence). The whole variable domain, filled in from reference TRBV19 and TRBJ1-1, reads DGGITQSPKYLFRKEGQNVTLSCEQNLNHDAMYWYRQDPGQGLRLIYYSQIVNDFQKGDIAEGYSVSREKKESFPLTVTSAQKNPTAFYLCASNTGNAEAFFGQGTRLTVV.

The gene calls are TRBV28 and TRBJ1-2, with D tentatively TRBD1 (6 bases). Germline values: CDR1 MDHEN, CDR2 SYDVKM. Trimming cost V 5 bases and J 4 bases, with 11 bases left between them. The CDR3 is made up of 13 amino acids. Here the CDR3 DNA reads TGTGCCAGCAGTAGACAGGCCGGCTATGGCTACACCTTC. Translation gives CASSRQAGYGYTF.

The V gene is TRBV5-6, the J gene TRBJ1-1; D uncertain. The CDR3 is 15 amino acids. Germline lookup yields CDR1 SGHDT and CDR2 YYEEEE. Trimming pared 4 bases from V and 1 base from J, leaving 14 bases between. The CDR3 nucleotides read TGTGCCAGCAGCGCCGCGGTGGAGGGGAACACTGAAGCTTTCTTT. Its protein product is CASSAAVEGNTEAFF. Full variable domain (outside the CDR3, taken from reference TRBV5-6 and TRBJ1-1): DAGVTQSPTHLIKTRGQQVTLRCSPKSGHDTVSWYQQALGQGPQFIFQYYEEEERQRGNFPDRFSGHQFPNYSSELNVNALLLGDSALYLCASSAAVEGNTEAFFGQGTRLTVV.

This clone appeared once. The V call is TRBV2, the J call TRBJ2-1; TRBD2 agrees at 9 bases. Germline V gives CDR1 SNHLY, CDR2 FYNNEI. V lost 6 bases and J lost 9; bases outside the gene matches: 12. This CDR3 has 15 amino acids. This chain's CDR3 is CASSRLADLTGEQFF. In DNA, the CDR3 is TGTGCCAGCAGCCGACTAGCGGACCTTACAGGTGAGCAGTTCTTC.